The rows below give T cell receptor beta chains drawn from one sample of a study of cytomegalovirus exposure and HLA in healthy donors. The assay was immunoSEQ multiplex PCR, and TCRdb's table has in-frame clones only and misses some. The repertoire holds around 200,000 clones, with around 83% as singletons. Sequenced input: PBMCs. The receptors were sampled from a girl aged 2-10 years in good health and CMV-seropositive. The CDR3 runs from the conserved cysteine through the conserved F or W. Each record gives: D gene, clone size, V gene, J gene, CDR3 protein, CDR3 DNA. A D gene is named only where the DNA matches it firmly. Rows give clone size only sometimes, using once, few, many, or a class for an expanded clone.

d_call: NA; clone_size: NA; v_call: TRBV9; j_call: TRBJ2-7; cdr3_aa: CASSVAPTGSGVNEQYF; cdr3_nt: TGTGCCAGCAGCGTAGCCCCCACAGGGAGCGGAGTTAACGAGCAGTACTTC
d_call: NA; clone_size: once; v_call: TRBV10-3; j_call: TRBJ2-7; cdr3_aa: CAIRAGGGTPLRDEQYF; cdr3_nt: TGTGCCATCAGGGCTGGGGGGGGGACACCACTGCGCGACGAGCAGTACTTC
d_call: NA; clone_size: NA; v_call: TRBV29-1; j_call: TRBJ1-1; cdr3_aa: CSVLHTGISWVTEAFF; cdr3_nt: TGCAGCGTACTTCATACAGGGATCTCCTGGGTCACTGAAGCTTTCTTT
d_call: NA; clone_size: NA; v_call: TRBV6-1; j_call: TRBJ1-2; cdr3_aa: CASSEGGVGYTF; cdr3_nt: TGTGCCAGCAGTGAAGGGGGGGTCGGCTACACCTTC
d_call: TRBD1; clone_size: NA; v_call: TRBV30; j_call: TRBJ1-1; cdr3_aa: CAWSVLRQGQAFF; cdr3_nt: TGTGCCTGGAGTGTACTCCGACAGGGGCAAGCTTTCTTT
d_call: NA; clone_size: NA; v_call: TRBV15; j_call: TRBJ1-4; cdr3_aa: CATSRDSWGDFNEKLFF; cdr3_nt: TGTGCCACCAGCAGAGATTCGTGGGGGGATTTTAATGAAAAACTGTTTTTT
d_call: TRBD2; clone_size: NA; v_call: TRBV6-1; j_call: TRBJ2-1; cdr3_aa: CASSEDTGGYNEQFF; cdr3_nt: TGTGCCAGCAGTGAAGACACGGGGGGCTACAATGAGCAGTTCTTC
d_call: TRBD1; clone_size: few; v_call: TRBV25-1; j_call: TRBJ2-7; cdr3_aa: CASSDGDRISYEQYF; cdr3_nt: TGTGCCAGCAGTGACGGGGACAGAATCTCCTACGAGCAGTACTTC
d_call: TRBD2; clone_size: NA; v_call: TRBV13; j_call: TRBJ2-7; cdr3_aa: CASSPGLAGVGEQYF; cdr3_nt: TGTGCCAGCAGCCCGGGACTAGCGGGAGTCGGCGAGCAGTACTTC
d_call: TRBD1; clone_size: NA; v_call: TRBV18; j_call: TRBJ1-1; cdr3_aa: CASSPQGVGQGVTEAFF; cdr3_nt: TGTGCCAGCTCACCCCAGGGGGTTGGACAGGGGGTTACTGAAGCTTTCTTT
d_call: TRBD2; clone_size: NA; v_call: TRBV4-1; j_call: TRBJ2-7; cdr3_aa: CASSQAITSVPYEQYF; cdr3_nt: TGCGCCAGCAGCCAAGCTATCACTAGCGTCCCCTACGAGCAGTACTTC
d_call: NA; clone_size: NA; v_call: TRBV5-1; j_call: TRBJ2-7; cdr3_aa: CASSPALGASYEQYF; cdr3_nt: TGCGCCAGCAGCCCGGCACTAGGCGCTTCCTACGAGCAGTACTTC
d_call: TRBD1; clone_size: NA; v_call: TRBV14; j_call: TRBJ2-2; cdr3_aa: CASSQVGTGYGGELFF; cdr3_nt: TGTGCCAGCAGCCAAGTTGGGACAGGGTATGGCGGGGAGCTGTTTTTT
d_call: TRBD1; clone_size: once; v_call: TRBV11-2; j_call: TRBJ2-7; cdr3_aa: CASSRGTGTYEQYF; cdr3_nt: TGTGCCAGCAGCCGGGGGACAGGAACCTACGAGCAGTACTTC
d_call: NA; clone_size: NA; v_call: TRBV4-1; j_call: TRBJ1-2; cdr3_aa: CASSQIGQSYGYTF; cdr3_nt: TGCGCCAGCAGCCAAATCGGACAGTCTTATGGCTACACCTTC
d_call: NA; clone_size: NA; v_call: TRBV21-1; j_call: TRBJ2-7; cdr3_aa: CASSKSSLSVNSYEQYF; cdr3_nt: TGTGCCAGCAGCAAGTCCTCCTTGTCAGTCAACTCCTACGAGCAGTACTTC
d_call: NA; clone_size: NA; v_call: TRBV5-3; j_call: TRBJ2-5; cdr3_aa: CARSLAAPGYVGETQYF; cdr3_nt: TGTGCCAGAAGCTTGGCGGCTCCAGGGTATGTAGGAGAGACCCAGTACTTC
d_call: NA; clone_size: NA; v_call: TRBV25-1; j_call: TRBJ2-6; cdr3_aa: CASSERVSGANVLTF; cdr3_nt: TGTGCCAGCAGTGAGCGAGTCTCTGGGGCCAACGTCCTGACTTTC
d_call: TRBD1; clone_size: few; v_call: TRBV6-1; j_call: TRBJ1-2; cdr3_aa: CASNIAGGGYTF; cdr3_nt: TGTGCCAGCAACATAGCAGGGGGAGGCTACACCTTC
d_call: TRBD2; clone_size: NA; v_call: TRBV5-1; j_call: TRBJ2-1; cdr3_aa: CASSAGTSGLLSYNEQFF; cdr3_nt: TGCGCCAGCAGCGCCGGGACTAGCGGACTTTTATCCTACAATGAGCAGTTCTTC
d_call: NA; clone_size: NA; v_call: TRBV28; j_call: TRBJ2-7; cdr3_aa: CASSRSYEQYF; cdr3_nt: TGTGCCAGCAGTCGCAGCTACGAGCAGTACTTC
d_call: NA; clone_size: NA; v_call: TRBV11-3; j_call: TRBJ2-1; cdr3_aa: CASSLDTGYNEQFF; cdr3_nt: TGTGCCAGCAGCTTAGACACAGGATACAATGAGCAGTTCTTC
d_call: TRBD2; clone_size: once; v_call: TRBV5-1; j_call: TRBJ2-1; cdr3_aa: CASSFLSPKASGRSHEQFF; cdr3_nt: TGCGCCAGCAGCTTCTTGTCGCCAAAGGCGAGCGGGAGAAGCCATGAGCAGTTCTTC
d_call: TRBD2; clone_size: NA; v_call: TRBV10-1; j_call: TRBJ2-4; cdr3_aa: CASSSLAGGVSKNIQYF; cdr3_nt: TGCGCCAGCAGCTCACTAGCGGGGGGGGTGAGCAAAAACATTCAGTACTTC
d_call: TRBD1; clone_size: NA; v_call: TRBV29-1; j_call: TRBJ1-2; cdr3_aa: CSVGDRGDGYTF; cdr3_nt: TGCAGCGTTGGGGACAGGGGTGACGGCTACACCTTC
d_call: NA; clone_size: NA; v_call: TRBV7-9; j_call: TRBJ1-4; cdr3_aa: CSSSPLSLVEKLFF; cdr3_nt: TGTTCCAGCAGCCCCTTAAGCCTTGTGGAAAAACTGTTTTTT